The 19 T cell receptor beta chains presented below share a single source sample, sequenced in a study of T-cell memory formation after mild COVID-19. TCRdb reanalysed the 5' RACE reads using MiXCR and keeps one entry per CDR3 protein. The sample lists tens of thousands of distinct CDR3 sequences, 12% occurring once. Source material: PBMCs or a T cell subset sorted from them (not recorded which). Every receptor here comes from a man aged 18 to 29 who had mild COVID-19 (a few samples of this study predate the infection). Cell type and time point are not known.

The gene calls are TRBV5-4 and TRBJ2-3; D remains unclear. V dropped 1 base and J dropped 2 bases, with 5 bases sitting between them. Per germline, CDR1 SGHNT and CDR2 YYREEE (reference sequence). The CDR3 length is 13 residues. As DNA, the CDR3 is TGTGCCAGCAGCTTGACGGACACAGATACGCAGTATTTT. This encodes CASSLTDTDTQYF.

This clonotype was observed a handful of times. The chain couples TRBV6-2 or TRBV6-3 to TRBJ1-5; maybe TRBD1 (5 bases). V lost 6 bases, J lost 4 bases, and 13 bases lay in between. The CDR3 runs to 14 residues. Germline V gene sequence: CDR1 MNHEY, CDR2 SVGEGT. CDR3 coding DNA: TGTGCCAGCAGCACAACGTCAGGGAATCAGCCCCAGCATTTT. This gives the protein CASSTTSGNQPQHF.

In this sample, this clonotype turned up a few times. This chain connects TRBV10-3 to TRBJ2-2, with 8 bases aligning to TRBD1. Germline V gene sequence: CDR1 ENHRY, CDR2 SYGVKD. The V segment lost 1 base and the J segment 3 bases; nucleotides outside the gene matches: 10. CDR3 size: 18 residues. The CDR3 DNA reads TGTGCCATCAGTGAGTTCCCACCGGGACAGGCCTACACCGGGGAGCTGTTTTTT. It specifies CAISEFPPGQAYTGELFF.

The chain links TRBV30 to TRBJ1-2; D remains ambiguous. Germline V gives CDR1 GTSNPN, CDR2 SVGIG (reference sequence). The length of the CDR3 is 13 residues. Trimming stripped 2 bases from V and 3 bases from J, with 10 bases between. The CDR3 reads CAWSFNGDYGYTF. The DNA for the CDR3 is TGTGCCTGGAGTTTTAATGGGGACTATGGCTACACCTTC.

The chain employs TRBV7-9 and TRBJ2-2; TRBD2 is a possible D gene (5 bases). This CDR3 spans 19 amino acids. Germline CDR1 SEHNR, CDR2 FQNEAQ (reference sequence). V gave up 2 bases and J gave up 2 bases, with 21 bases separating them. The CDR3 sequence: CASSLPQLGQAFNTGELFF. CDR3 sequence (DNA): TGTGCCAGCAGCTTACCGCAACTAGGGCAGGCGTTTAACACCGGGGAGCTGTTTTTT.

About this clonotype itself: A junction end diverges from the germline sequence, so it may reflect a read error. CDR3 protein: CASSLTPYLHSHNEQFF. CDR3 DNA sequence: TGTGCCAGCAGCTTAACGCCCTACCTCCACTCCCACAATGAGCAGTTCTTC. The V and J genes are TRBV7-3 and TRBJ2-1; no clear D gene. The CDR3 loop spans 17 amino acids. CDR1 is SGHTA and CDR2 is FQGTGA in the germline V gene.

This chain uses TRBV6-5 with TRBJ1-3, with D unresolved. V shed 9 bases and J shed 2 bases, with 5 bases lying between them. The CDR3 sequence is 11 residues long. The germline CDR1 and CDR2 sequences are MNHEY and SVGAGI. The CDR3 sequence is CASCTGNTIYF. The CDR3 coding sequence is TGTGCCAGTTGTACTGGAAACACCATATATTTT.

This rearrangement joins TRBV23-1 to TRBJ2-1; D not certain. TRBV23-1 belongs to the ORF category, with a function that is uncertain. The CDR3 covers 13 residues. Trimming shortened V by 11 bases and J by 5 bases, and 16 bases separated the two germline ends. In nucleotides, the CDR3 is TGCGCCCACCCTTTGTGGTCTAACAATGAGCAGTTCTTC. Protein product: CAHPLWSNNEQFF.

This clonotype came up many times. V usage is TRBV5-1 and J usage is TRBJ2-3, with D hard to call. V was clipped by 0 bases and J by 0 bases, with 8 bases between them. There are 15 residues in the CDR3. The germline CDR1 and CDR2 sequences are SGHRS and YFSETQ. The CDR3 protein is CASSLAVVSTDTQYF. The CDR3 bases are TGCGCCAGCAGCTTGGCCGTGGTCAGCACAGATACGCAGTATTTT. The full variable domain, completed using reference TRBV5-1 and TRBJ2-3, is KAGVTQTPRYLIKTRGQQVTLSCSPISGHRSVSWYQQTPGQGLQFLFEYFSETQRNKGNFPGRFSGRQFSNSRSEMNVSTLELGDSALYLCASSLAVVSTDTQYFGPGTRLTVL.

In this sample, this clonotype turned up many times. The chain combines TRBV5-1 with TRBJ2-3, with D perhaps being TRBD1 or TRBD2 (5 bases each). V lost 7 bases to trimming and J lost 6 bases, with 15 bases between them. Per the germline V gene, CDR1 is SGHRS and CDR2 is YFSETQ. The CDR3 is 13 amino acids. CDR3 bases: TGCGCCAGCCGGGACGTAAACGAGGATACGCAGTATTTT. Its translation is CASRDVNEDTQYF.

The rearrangement joins TRBV4-1 to TRBJ1-1, with 9 bases lining up with TRBD1. Trimming cost V 0 bases and J 6 bases; bases outside gene matches: 5. The V gene's germline CDR1 is MGHRA and CDR2 YSYEKL. The CDR3 has 15 residues. The CDR3 nucleotides read TGCGCCAGCAGCCAAGATAGGGGACAGGGCTCTGAAGCTTTCTTT. Protein sequence: CASSQDRGQGSEAFF.

This clonotype was counted ten times or more. This chain connects TRBV20-1 to TRBJ1-1; 7 bases fit TRBD1. This CDR3 is built from 16 residues. Per the germline V gene, CDR1 is DFQATT and CDR2 is SNEGSKA (reference sequence). J lost 4 bases, V lost 6 bases, and 17 bases had no gene match. The CDR3 nucleotides read TGCAGTGCAAAACTTACAGGGGACGGTTGCTGCACTGAAGCTTTCTTT. Protein sequence: CSAKLTGDGCCTEAFF.

The chain recombines TRBV4-2 with TRBJ1-3, with TRBD1 as a possible D gene (6 bases). CDR3 length: 16 amino acids. Germline assignment: CDR1 LGHNA and CDR2 YNFKEQ. V was trimmed by 4 bases and J by 4 bases, leaving 17 bases between them. The CDR3 spells CASSPSNGGAGNTIYF. CDR3 coding DNA: TGTGCCAGCAGCCCCTCGAACGGGGGGGCCGGAAACACCATATATTTT.

The chain employs TRBV28 and TRBJ2-5; D not certain. The germline V and J ends were trimmed by 5 bases and 2 bases, with 12 bases remaining between them. The CDR3 covers 14 residues. CDR1 and CDR2 (germline): MDHEN, SYDVKM. CDR3: CASSTLSIQETQYF. Here the CDR3 DNA reads TGTGCCAGCAGTACACTTTCCATTCAAGAGACCCAGTACTTC.

This clonotype was seen only a few times. This chain links TRBV5-4 with TRBJ2-7; D not resolved. Germline CDR1 and CDR2: SGHNT and YYREEE (reference sequence). V lost 0 bases and J 3 bases, leaving 4 bases between the germline ends. There are 12 residues in the CDR3. CDR3 nucleotides: TGTGCCAGCAGCTTGGACGGCTACGAGCAGTACTTC. Its translation is CASSLDGYEQYF.

This clonotype appeared many times. The V and J genes are TRBV5-1 and TRBJ1-5; D not certain. The CDR3 covers 13 residues. V dropped 1 base and J dropped 4 bases, with 6 bases sitting between them. CDR1 and CDR2 from the germline V gene are SGHRS and YFSETQ. The CDR3 DNA follows: TGCGCCAGCAGCTTGACACAGAATCAGCCCCAGCATTTT. Protein sequence: CASSLTQNQPQHF.

V usage is TRBV10-2 and J usage is TRBJ1-1; TRBD1 agrees at 9 bases. The CDR3 is 13 amino acids. V lost 11 bases to trimming and J lost 2 bases; unmatched junction nucleotides: 6. Germline V gene lookup returns CDR1 WSHSY and CDR2 SAAADI. In DNA, the CDR3 is TGCGCCGGTAACAGGGGGCCCAACACTGAAGCTTTCTTT. This translates into CAGNRGPNTEAFF.

This clonotype was recorded a few times. The rearrangement joins TRBV27 to TRBJ2-1; TRBD1 matches at 9 bases. Germline values: CDR1 MNHEY, CDR2 SMNVEV (reference sequence). This CDR3 is built from 14 residues. J was trimmed by 4 bases and V by 5 bases; bases with no gene match: 3. For the CDR3, the DNA is TGTGCCAGCAGTCCCGGGACAGGGTACAATGAGCAGTTCTTC. Its protein product is CASSPGTGYNEQFF.

Many counts were recorded for this clonotype. The rearrangement links TRBV20-1 to TRBJ2-3; 7 bases match TRBD1. V lost 0 bases to trimming and J lost 3 bases; unmatched junction nucleotides: 6. CDR3 length equals 15 residues. Per the germline V gene, CDR1 is DFQATT and CDR2 is SNEGSKA (reference sequence). The chain's CDR3 is CSARDRRQGTDTQYF. The CDR3 nucleotides are TGCAGTGCTAGAGATCGGAGACAGGGTACAGATACGCAGTATTTT.